This TCR beta chain originates from a study of Graves' ophthalmopathy and Graves' hyperthyroidism. Study as a whole: Cases classed as stable hyperthyroidism had no ophthalmopathy within 18 months of follow-up.

Notes on the study in general: Clonotypes were expanded in thyroid at above 0.001 frequency, and most also appeared in blood.

Hyperthyroidism patients, all newly diagnosed, had under 2 months' duration and ages of 18 to 65. About this clonotype itself: Its antigen is undetermined. Possible read error: a much larger clone is one base away.

The authors amplified TCR beta CDR3 regions from RNA transcripts. First-round RT-PCR used HTBI primers; second-round multiplex PCR followed. Each CDR3 protein gets one entry after TCRdb re-called the multiplex PCR reads with MiXCR. The top ten hold over 3.5% of the sample, which has around 520,000 distinct CDR3 sequences, 35% to 40% seen once. Per germline, CDR1 SEHNR and CDR2 FQNEAQ (reference sequence). This CDR3 has 16 amino acids. V shed 0 bases, J shed 0 bases, and the junction held 2 bases outside the gene matches. The sequence derives from an adult man with Graves' hyperthyroidism. The chain links TRBV7-9 to TRBJ1-1; TRBD1 agrees at 9 bases. The sample was peripheral blood or thyroid tissue (not recorded which). CDR3 sequence: CASSLAGQGVNTEAFF. CDR3 nucleotides: TGTGCCAGCAGCTTAGCGGGACAGGGAGTGAACACTGAAGCTTTCTTT.